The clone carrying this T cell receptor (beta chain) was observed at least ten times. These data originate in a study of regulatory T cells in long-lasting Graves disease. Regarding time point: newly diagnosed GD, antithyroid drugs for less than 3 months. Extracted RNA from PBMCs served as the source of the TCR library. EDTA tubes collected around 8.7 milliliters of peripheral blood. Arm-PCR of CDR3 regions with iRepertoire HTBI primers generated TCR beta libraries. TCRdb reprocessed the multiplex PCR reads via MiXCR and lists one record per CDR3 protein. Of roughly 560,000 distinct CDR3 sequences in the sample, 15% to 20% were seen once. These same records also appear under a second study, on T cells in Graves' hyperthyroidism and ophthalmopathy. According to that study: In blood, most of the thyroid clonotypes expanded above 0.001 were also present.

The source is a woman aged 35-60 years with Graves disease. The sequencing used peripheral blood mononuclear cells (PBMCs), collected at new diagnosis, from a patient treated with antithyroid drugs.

The CDR3 loop reads CASSPGDRGHGTEAFF. CDR3 bases: TGCGCCAGCAGCCCCGGGGACAGGGGGCATGGCACTGAAGCTTTCTTT. This chain connects TRBV5-1 to TRBJ1-1, with 12 bases identical to TRBD1. This CDR3 has 16 residues. Looked up from germline, CDR1 is SGHRS and CDR2 is YFSETQ. Trimming cost V 4 bases and J 4 bases; bases outside gene matches: 8.